This TCR beta chain is from a study of T cells after yellow fever vaccination. Study in general: For low cell numbers, libraries were made with SMART-Seq v4 Ultra Low Input. Study findings and constraints: The booster response re-showed most primary clones: around 96% CD4, 88% CD8.

Germline assignment: CDR1 GTSNPN and CDR2 SVGIG (reference sequence). V shed 8 bases and J shed 6 bases, with 10 bases lying between them. The CDR3 covers 10 residues. Details on this clonotype: The antigen is undetermined.

The authors made TCR cDNA by 5'RACE template switching, adding a universal primer site and UMIs. TCRdb called the 5' RACE reads again in MiXCR, with one record for every CDR3 protein. The data contain some 500,000 distinct CDR3 sequences, around an eighth of them singletons. Source: PBMCs, taken on the day of the yellow fever booster vaccination. This rearrangement joins TRBV30 to TRBJ1-1, with D unresolved. The receptor was isolated from a man aged 25 to 40 who received the YFV17D yellow fever vaccine. CDR3 in DNA: TGTGCCGCACTGGGATCTGAAGCTTTCTTT. Protein sequence: CAALGSEAFF.